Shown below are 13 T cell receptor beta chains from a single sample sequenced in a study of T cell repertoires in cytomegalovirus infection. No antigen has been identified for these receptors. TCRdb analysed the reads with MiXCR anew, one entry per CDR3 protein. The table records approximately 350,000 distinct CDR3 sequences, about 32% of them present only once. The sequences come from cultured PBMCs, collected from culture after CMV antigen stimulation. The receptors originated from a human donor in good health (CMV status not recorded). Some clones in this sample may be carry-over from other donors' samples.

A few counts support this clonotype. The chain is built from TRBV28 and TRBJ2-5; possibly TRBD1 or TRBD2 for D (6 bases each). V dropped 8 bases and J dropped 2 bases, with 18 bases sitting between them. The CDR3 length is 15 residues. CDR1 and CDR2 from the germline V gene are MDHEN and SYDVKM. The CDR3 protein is CASRFSRGGQETQYF. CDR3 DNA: TGTGCCAGCCGATTTAGCAGGGGAGGACAAGAGACCCAGTACTTC.

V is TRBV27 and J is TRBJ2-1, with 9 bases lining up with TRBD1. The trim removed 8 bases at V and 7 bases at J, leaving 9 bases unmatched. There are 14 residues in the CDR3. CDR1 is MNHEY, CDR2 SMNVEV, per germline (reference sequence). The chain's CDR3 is CASGPGTGRNEQFF. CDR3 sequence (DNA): TGTGCCAGCGGCCCGGGGACAGGGAGAAATGAGCAGTTCTTC.

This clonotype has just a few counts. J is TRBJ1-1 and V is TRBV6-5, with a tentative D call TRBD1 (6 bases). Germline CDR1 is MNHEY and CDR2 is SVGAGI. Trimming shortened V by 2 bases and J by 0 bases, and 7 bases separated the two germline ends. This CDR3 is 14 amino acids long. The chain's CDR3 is CASSYQGMNTEAFF. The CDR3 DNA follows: TGTGCCAGCAGTTACCAGGGGATGAACACTGAAGCTTTCTTT.

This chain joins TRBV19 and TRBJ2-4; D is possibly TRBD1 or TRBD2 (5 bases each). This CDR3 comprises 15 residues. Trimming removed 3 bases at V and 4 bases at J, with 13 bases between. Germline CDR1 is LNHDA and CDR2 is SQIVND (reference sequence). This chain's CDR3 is CASSMIGDGKNIQYF. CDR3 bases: TGTGCCAGTAGTATGATCGGGGACGGAAAAAACATTCAGTACTTC.

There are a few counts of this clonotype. The CDR3 bases are TGTGCCAGCAGCTCCCTAGACGAGCAGTACTTC. Translating it yields CASSSLDEQYF. The rearrangement links TRBV7-2 to TRBJ2-7; D is unresolved. This CDR3 comprises 11 residues. V lost 4 bases to trimming and J lost 5 bases, with 6 bases between them. Per germline, CDR1 SGHTA and CDR2 FQGNSA.

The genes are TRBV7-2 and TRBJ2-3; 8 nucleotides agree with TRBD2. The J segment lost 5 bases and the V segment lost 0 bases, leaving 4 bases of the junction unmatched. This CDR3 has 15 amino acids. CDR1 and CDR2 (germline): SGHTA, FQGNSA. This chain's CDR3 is CASSLAPGGGDTQYF. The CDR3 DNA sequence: TGTGCCAGCAGCTTAGCTCCGGGAGGGGGAGATACGCAGTATTTT. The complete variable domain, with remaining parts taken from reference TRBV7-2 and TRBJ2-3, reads GAGVSQSPSNKVTEKGKDVELRCDPISGHTALYWYRQSLGQGLEFLIYFQGNSAPDKSGLPSDRFSAERTGGSVSTLTIQRTQQEDSAVYLCASSLAPGGGDTQYFGPGTRLTVL.

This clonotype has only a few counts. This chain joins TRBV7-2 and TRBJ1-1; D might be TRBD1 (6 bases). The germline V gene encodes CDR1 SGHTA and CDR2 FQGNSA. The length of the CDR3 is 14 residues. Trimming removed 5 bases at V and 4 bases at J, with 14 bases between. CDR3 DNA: TGTGCCAGCAGCCGCCAGGGGTTTGGCACTGAAGCTTTCTTT. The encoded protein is CASSRQGFGTEAFF. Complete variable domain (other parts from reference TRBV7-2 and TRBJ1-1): GAGVSQSPSNKVTEKGKDVELRCDPISGHTALYWYRQSLGQGLEFLIYFQGNSAPDKSGLPSDRFSAERTGGSVSTLTIQRTQQEDSAVYLCASSRQGFGTEAFFGQGTRLTVV.

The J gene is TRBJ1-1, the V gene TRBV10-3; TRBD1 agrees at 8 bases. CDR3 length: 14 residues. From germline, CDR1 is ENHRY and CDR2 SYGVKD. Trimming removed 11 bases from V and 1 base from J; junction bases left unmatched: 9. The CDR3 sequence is CAVLSGQGNTEAFF. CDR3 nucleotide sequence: TGTGCCGTCCTCTCCGGACAGGGGAACACTGAAGCTTTCTTT.

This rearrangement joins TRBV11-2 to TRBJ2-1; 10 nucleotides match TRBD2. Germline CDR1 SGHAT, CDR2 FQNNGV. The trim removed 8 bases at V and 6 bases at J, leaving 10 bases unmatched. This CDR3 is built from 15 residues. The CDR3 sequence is CASGKGLALRNEQFF. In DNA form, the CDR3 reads TGTGCCAGCGGGAAGGGACTAGCGTTGCGCAATGAGCAGTTCTTC.

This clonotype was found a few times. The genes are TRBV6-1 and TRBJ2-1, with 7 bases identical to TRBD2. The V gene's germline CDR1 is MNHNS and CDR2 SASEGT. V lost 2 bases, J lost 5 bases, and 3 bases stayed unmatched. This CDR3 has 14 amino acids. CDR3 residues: CASSEWREHNEQFF. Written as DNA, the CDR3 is TGTGCCAGCAGTGAATGGCGGGAGCACAATGAGCAGTTCTTC.

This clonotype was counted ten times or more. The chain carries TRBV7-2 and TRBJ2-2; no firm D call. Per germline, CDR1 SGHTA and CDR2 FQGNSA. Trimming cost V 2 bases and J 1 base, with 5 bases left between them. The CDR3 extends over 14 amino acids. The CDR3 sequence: CASSLWWNTGELFF. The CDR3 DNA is TGTGCCAGCAGCTTATGGTGGAACACCGGGGAGCTGTTTTTT.

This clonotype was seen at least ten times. The CDR3: CASSLAQGRQGTYEQYF. DNA for the CDR3: TGTGCCAGCAGCTTAGCGCAGGGGAGACAGGGAACCTACGAGCAGTACTTC. The chain has TRBV7-2 and TRBJ2-7; 7 positions agree with TRBD1. Unmatched junction bases numbered 10, after V lost 0 bases and J lost 2 bases. The CDR3 sequence is 17 residues long. CDR1 and CDR2 (germline): SGHTA, FQGNSA.

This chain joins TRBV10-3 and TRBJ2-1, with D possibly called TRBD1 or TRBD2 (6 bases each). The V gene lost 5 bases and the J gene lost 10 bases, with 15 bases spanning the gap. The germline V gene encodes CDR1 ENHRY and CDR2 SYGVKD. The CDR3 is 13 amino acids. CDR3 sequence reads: CAISTGGPDEQFF. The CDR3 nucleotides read TGTGCCATCAGTACCGGGGGCCCTGACGAGCAGTTCTTC.